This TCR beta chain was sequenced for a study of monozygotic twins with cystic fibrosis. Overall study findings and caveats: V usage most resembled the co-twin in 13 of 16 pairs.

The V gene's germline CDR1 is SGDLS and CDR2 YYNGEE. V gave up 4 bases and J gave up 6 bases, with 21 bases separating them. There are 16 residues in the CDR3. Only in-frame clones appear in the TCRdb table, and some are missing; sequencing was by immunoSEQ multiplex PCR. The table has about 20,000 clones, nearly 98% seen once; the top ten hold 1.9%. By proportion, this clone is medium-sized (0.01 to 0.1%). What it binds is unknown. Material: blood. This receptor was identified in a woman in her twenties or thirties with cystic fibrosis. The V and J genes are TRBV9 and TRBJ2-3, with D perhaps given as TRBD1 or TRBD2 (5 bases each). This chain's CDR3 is CASSLTFGTAGDTQYF. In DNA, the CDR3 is TGTGCCAGCAGCCTCACCTTCGGGACGGCTGGGGATACGCAGTATTTT. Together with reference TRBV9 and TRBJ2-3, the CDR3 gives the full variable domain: DSGVTQTPKHLITATGQRVTLRCSPRSGDLSVYWYQQSLDQGLQFLIQYYNGEERAKGNILERFSAQQFPDLHSELNLSSLELGDSALYFCASSLTFGTAGDTQYFGPGTRLTVL.